This T cell receptor beta chain is from a study of blood T cell repertoires in COVID-19 (dated by TCRdb to 2019 to 2021). About the full investigation: The collaborator samples originated in the United States, Italy and Spain and spanned the acute and convalescent phases of COVID-19. The material from the prospective study consisted of cDNA or gDNA derived from T cells, B-cell-depleted T cells, or PBMCs. HLA class I and class II types, where available, came from metadata supplied by the sample provider rather than from assay-based typing. The sample metadata nearly always contained a de-identified subject ID, COVID-19 status, age in years and sex. Subjects who had been exposed to COVID-19, were actively infected with it, or had recovered from it provided the deeply sampled blood TCRbeta repertoires that made up the dataset. The repertoires were made available in a free public database intended to serve as a resource for research on the immune response to SARS-CoV-2. The samples were drawn from the first 160 participants of the ongoing ImmuneRACE study and from 950 to 1,500 subjects provided by 6 global collaborators.

Collaborating institutions collected whole blood in K2EDTA tubes following their own protocols. For TCRbeta analysis, collaborators shipped samples as frozen whole blood, isolated PBMCs, or DNA extracted from either of those sample types. What the work shows at the level of the full study, not this receptor alone: How much clinical and demographic metadata was included differed by source and by participant, and the metadata was provided uncurated.

Trimming leaves V shorter by 3 bases and J shorter by 0 bases, with the junction holding 3 bases beyond the gene matches. Reading the germline V gene gives CDR1 KGHSH and CDR2 LQKENI. The CDR3 spans 15 residues, from the cysteine through the phenylalanine. Only the CDR3 DNA is retained, 45 bases long and in frame from the first base. The immunoSEQ Assay, a bias-controlled multiplex PCR, was used to amplify TCRbeta CDR3 regions from genomic DNA. In the authors' own workflow: Nucleated cell counts per sample were estimated from amplification of reference gene primers within the assay. To quantify the absolute abundance of each unique TCRbeta CDR3 rearrangement, sequence reads were collapsed and filtered. Productive Simpson clonality was computed per sample as the square root of Simpson's diversity index over productive rearrangements. The table was pulled from immuneACCESS by TCRdb, which kept in-frame rearrangements only. Such tables lose some clones; where checked, under half of the loss comes from unresolved V genes, and the rest has no known cause. The V and J calls and clone size come from that table; D and trimming were worked out from the DNA. The sample table lists 87,000 or so clones, approximately 90% of them with a count of one. About 3% of the sample is in the top ten clones.

A remark on this clone: Its antigen is still unknown. Base qualities are not at hand, and no much larger clone is one base apart.

Sequenced sample: peripheral blood. Recombination linked TRBV18 to TRBJ1-2, and 8 junctional nucleotides match TRBD1. The origin of this receptor is a woman between 45 and 65 years old with active or convalescent COVID-19. The DNA sequence is given as TGTGCCAGCTCACCCTGGACAGGGTCTAACTATGGCTACACCTTC. This codes for CASSPWTGSNYGYTF. Reference TRBV18 and TRBJ1-2 proteins supply the regions before and after the CDR3; the full variable domain is: NAGVMQNPRHLVRRRGQEARLRCSPMKGHSHVYWYRQLPEEGLKFMVYLQKENIIDESGMPKERFSAEFPKEGPSILRIQQVVRGDSAAYFCASSPWTGSNYGYTFGSGTRLTVV.